The 24 T cell receptor beta chains below come from one sample, sequenced in a study of blood T cell repertoires in COVID-19. Generated by immunoSEQ multiplex PCR, the TCRdb table keeps only in-frame clones and is missing some. This table has approximately 360,000 clones, around 90% appearing once. The sample taken for sequencing was peripheral blood. These receptors originate from a young man with active or convalescent COVID-19.

The chain links TRBV6-5 to TRBJ2-7; D may be TRBD1 (5 bases). The V and J ends lost 7 bases and 7 bases respectively, with 14 bases between them. Germline V gene data show CDR1 as MNHEY and CDR2 as SVGAGI. This CDR3 spans 12 amino acids. CDR3 sequence (DNA): TGTGCCAGCAAGGACACCTTTGGTGAGCAGTACTTC. This translates into CASKDTFGEQYF.

The table lists this clone with a count of one. The gene calls are TRBV5-6 and TRBJ2-3; D might be TRBD1 (6 bases). V dropped 4 bases and J dropped 2 bases, with 14 bases sitting between them. Germline V lookup: CDR1 SGHDT, CDR2 YYEEEE. This CDR3 contains 15 residues. CDR3 coding DNA: TGTGCCAGCAGCAGGAGGCAGGGGTCCACAGATACGCAGTATTTT. Its protein product is CASSRRQGSTDTQYF.

The chain links TRBV28 to TRBJ1-5, with TRBD1 identical over 7 bases. CDR1 is MDHEN, CDR2 SYDVKM, per germline. V was clipped by 5 bases and J by 6 bases; unmatched bases: 19. This CDR3 has 18 residues. This CDR3 reads CASSRIWKTGRGIQPQHF. For the CDR3, the DNA is TGTGCCAGCAGTCGAATATGGAAGACAGGGCGAGGGATTCAGCCCCAGCATTTT.

This clone was seen a single time. This chain connects TRBV5-1 to TRBJ1-1, with TRBD1 matching 12 bases. The CDR3 has 16 residues. V trimming: 2 bases; J trimming: 7 bases; junction bases outside the gene matches: 9. CDR1 and CDR2 (germline): SGHRS, YFSETQ. CDR3 nucleotides: TGCGCCAGCAGCTTAAATTGGGGACAGGGGGCGGTTGAAGCTTTCTTT. Its protein is CASSLNWGQGAVEAFF.

The rearrangement joins TRBV28 to TRBJ2-7, with TRBD1 matching 8 bases. The CDR3 totals 15 residues. Germline trimming cut 4 bases from V and 6 bases from J; bases unmatched to any gene: 11. Germline CDR1 is MDHEN and CDR2 is SYDVKM. The DNA for the CDR3 is TGTGCCAGCAGTTCGACAGGGGCCCACTCTCCCGAGCAGTACTTC. Translated: CASSSTGAHSPEQYF.

This clone was recorded only once. The chain is built from TRBV28 and TRBJ2-1, with 8 nucleotides matching TRBD2. The germline gives CDR1 MDHEN, CDR2 SYDVKM. V shed 7 bases and J 7 bases; nucleotides not matched to a gene: 15. The CDR3 totals 16 residues. In DNA, the CDR3 is TGTGCCAGCATCCCCGGGTCGGCGGGGGGCCGGAATGAGCAGTTCTTC. Its translation is CASIPGSAGGRNEQFF.

This chain uses TRBV5-1 with TRBJ1-3; 7 bases are a match to TRBD1. V shed 0 bases, J shed 0 bases, and the junction held 3 bases outside the gene matches. The CDR3 is 16 amino acids. Per germline, CDR1 SGHRS and CDR2 YFSETQ. The CDR3 spells CASSLATGSSGNTIYF. DNA for the CDR3: TGCGCCAGCAGCTTGGCGACAGGGAGCTCTGGAAACACCATATATTTT.

The chain uses TRBV5-1 and TRBJ2-1; 9 nucleotides match TRBD2. V gave up 0 bases and J gave up 7 bases; unmatched junction bases: 11. The CDR3 is 17 amino acids. Germline V gene sequence: CDR1 SGHRS, CDR2 YFSETQ. The CDR3 here is CASSLAASGALLNEQFF. CDR3 nucleotides: TGCGCCAGCAGCTTGGCGGCTAGCGGGGCCCTCTTGAATGAGCAGTTCTTC.

The chain couples TRBV10-3 to TRBJ2-3; D not certain. The CDR3 is 11 residues long. Trimming took off 8 bases at V and 4 bases at J, with 7 bases between the two ends. CDR1 and CDR2 (germline): ENHRY, SYGVKD. The CDR3 here is CAIGSADTQYF. The CDR3 coding sequence is TGTGCCATCGGAAGCGCAGATACGCAGTATTTT.

The chain recombines TRBV6-5 with TRBJ2-7; tentative D call: TRBD1 (6 bases). Germline lookup yields CDR1 MNHEY and CDR2 SVGAGI. The germline V and J ends were trimmed by 6 bases and 0 bases, with 12 bases remaining between them. This CDR3 has 14 residues. The CDR3 loop reads CASRGRQASYEQYF. As DNA, the CDR3 is TGTGCCAGCAGGGGGAGACAGGCCTCCTACGAGCAGTACTTC.

The chain links TRBV6-1 to TRBJ2-7; D is possibly TRBD2 (6 bases). CDR1 and CDR2 (germline): MNHNS, SASEGT. The V and J ends lost 0 bases and 3 bases respectively, with 9 bases between them. The CDR3 loop spans 14 amino acids. CDR3 loop: CASSEALGGYEQYF. DNA for the CDR3: TGTGCCAGCAGTGAAGCCCTGGGAGGCTACGAGCAGTACTTC.

This clone was seen just once. This rearrangement joins TRBV27 to TRBJ2-7, with 8 bases aligning to TRBD1. The germline V gene has CDR1 MNHEY and CDR2 SMNVEV (reference sequence). With V trimmed by 8 bases and J by 4 bases, 10 bases remained unmatched. This CDR3 has 14 residues. The CDR3 loop is CASQWTGQRYEQYF. For the CDR3, the DNA is TGTGCCAGCCAATGGACAGGGCAGAGATACGAGCAGTACTTC.

The chain combines TRBV23-1 with TRBJ2-2; D perhaps matches TRBD2 (5 bases). TRBV23-1 is identified as an open reading frame with a role that is uncertain. V was clipped by 6 bases and J by 0 bases, with 23 bases between them. CDR3 size: 19 residues. CDR3 nucleotide sequence: TGCGCCAGCAGCCGCCAATCTTGGGTAGCGACTACGAACACCGGGGAGCTGTTTTTT. Translation: CASSRQSWVATTNTGELFF.

The chain joins TRBV24-1 to TRBJ2-1; 8 nucleotides agree with TRBD1. Unmatched junction bases numbered 7, after V lost 9 bases and J lost 7 bases. This CDR3 has 13 residues. In germline, CDR1 is KGHDR, CDR2 SFDVKD. The CDR3 region has the DNA TGTGCCACCGGACAGGGTTCCCCTAATGAGCAGTTCTTC. Translation: CATGQGSPNEQFF.

This clone was observed a handful of times. The rearrangement links TRBV27 to TRBJ1-6; D unclear. This CDR3 is 14 amino acids long. The ends were cut back, 3 bases at V and 7 bases at J, with 10 bases in the middle. Germline V gene sequence: CDR1 MNHEY, CDR2 SMNVEV (reference sequence). Here the CDR3 DNA reads TGTGCCAGCAGTTTCGTAGTCCCCAATTCACCCCTCCACTTT. Translated, it gives CASSFVVPNSPLHF.

The chain combines TRBV28 with TRBJ2-7; D perhaps matches TRBD1 (6 bases). V was shortened by 3 bases and J by 9 bases, with 21 bases between the two germline ends. Germline lookup yields CDR1 MDHEN and CDR2 SYDVKM. The CDR3 has 15 amino acids. The DNA of the CDR3 is TGTGCCAGCAGTTTGGTAACAGGGCGGCTAGAGGGGCAGTACTTC. Its protein is CASSLVTGRLEGQYF.

This chain connects TRBV14 to TRBJ2-3; TRBD2 is a possible D gene (6 bases). Deletions cut 7 bases from V and 8 bases from J, with 10 bases between. Germline CDR1 SGHDN, CDR2 FVKESK. This CDR3 has 11 residues. CDR3 region: CASTGGFTQYF. The CDR3 DNA sequence: TGTGCCAGCACTGGAGGGTTTACGCAGTATTTT.

V and J are TRBV5-6 and TRBJ1-2; D remains unclear. The V gene lost 3 bases and the J gene lost 8 bases, with 17 bases spanning the gap. Germline CDR1 is SGHDT and CDR2 is YYEEEE. This CDR3 contains 14 residues. The DNA for the CDR3 is TGTGCCAGCAGCTCCTCGGGGTTCAGGTACGGCTACACCTTC. This translates into CASSSSGFRYGYTF.

The V call is TRBV30, the J call TRBJ2-1; no definite D call. The V gene's germline CDR1 is GTSNPN and CDR2 SVGIG (reference sequence). Trimming pared 4 bases from V and 9 bases from J, leaving 7 bases between. The CDR3 loop spans 10 amino acids. In nucleotides, the CDR3 is TGTGCCTGGAAATCGGGTGAGCAGTTCTTC. Its protein is CAWKSGEQFF. Together with reference TRBV30 and TRBJ2-1, the CDR3 gives the full variable domain: SQTIHQWPATLVQPVGSPLSLECTVEGTSNPNLYWYRQAAGRGLQLLFYSVGIGQISSEVPQNLSASRPQDRQFILSSKKLLLSDSGFYLCAWKSGEQFFGPGTRLTVL.

This chain joins TRBV28 and TRBJ1-1; TRBD1 matches at 7 bases. Germline V lookup: CDR1 MDHEN, CDR2 SYDVKM. This CDR3 contains 14 residues. J was trimmed by 0 bases and V by 3 bases; bases with no gene match: 1. The chain's CDR3 is CASSLTGLNTEAFF. In DNA form, the CDR3 reads TGTGCCAGCAGTTTGACAGGGTTGAACACTGAAGCTTTCTTT.

This chain links TRBV4-2 with TRBJ1-4; 8 bases are shared with TRBD1. This CDR3 spans 15 amino acids. J gave up 14 bases and V 1 base, and 12 bases lay outside the gene matches. CDR1 is LGHNA and CDR2 is YNFKEQ in the germline V gene. The CDR3 loop is CASSQVQTGEVLLFF. The CDR3, as DNA: TGTGCCAGCAGCCAAGTGCAGACAGGGGAGGTCTTGCTGTTTTTT.

V usage is TRBV24-1 and J usage is TRBJ1-5; D possibly corresponds to TRBD1 (6 bases). There are 15 residues in the CDR3. Germline CDR1 and CDR2: KGHDR and SFDVKD. V lost 7 bases, J lost 2 bases, and 14 bases lay in between. CDR3: CATRRRGSGNQPQHF. CDR3 coding DNA: TGTGCCACCAGACGCAGGGGATCGGGCAATCAGCCCCAGCATTTT.

A few counts support this clone. This chain links TRBV24-1 with TRBJ2-3, with TRBD2 matching over 11 bases. The germline V gene encodes CDR1 KGHDR and CDR2 SFDVKD. The CDR3 has 16 amino acids. V shed 7 bases, J shed 3 bases, and the junction held 8 bases outside the gene matches. CDR3 nucleotides: TGTGCCACCAGCTTAATAGCGGGAGGGCCAACAGATACGCAGTATTTT. Translating gives CATSLIAGGPTDTQYF.

This chain uses TRBV27 with TRBJ2-1; D is perhaps TRBD2 (6 bases). This CDR3 has 15 amino acids. Germline CDR1 and CDR2: MNHEY and SMNVEV (reference sequence). V was shortened by 3 bases and J by 5 bases, with 14 bases between the two germline ends. In DNA form, the CDR3 reads TGTGCCAGCAGTTTGGGACTCTACAGTAACAATGAGCAGTTCTTC. Amino acid sequence: CASSLGLYSNNEQFF.